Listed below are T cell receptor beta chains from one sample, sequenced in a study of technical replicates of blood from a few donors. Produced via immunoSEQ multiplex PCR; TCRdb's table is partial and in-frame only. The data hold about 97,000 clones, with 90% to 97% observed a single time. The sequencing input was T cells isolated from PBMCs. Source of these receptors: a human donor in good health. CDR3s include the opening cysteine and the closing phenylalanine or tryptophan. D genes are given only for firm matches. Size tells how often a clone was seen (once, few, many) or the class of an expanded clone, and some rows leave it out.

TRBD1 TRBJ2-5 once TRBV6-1 CASSWTGGDSETQYF TGTGCCAGCAGTTGGACAGGGGGCGATTCGGAGACCCAGTACTTC
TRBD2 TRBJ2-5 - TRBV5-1 CASAAGGETQYF TGCGCCAGTGCAGCGGGAGGGGAGACCCAGTACTTC
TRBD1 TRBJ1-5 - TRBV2 CASSGQGLNQPQHF TGTGCCAGCAGCGGACAGGGGTTAAATCAGCCCCAGCATTTT
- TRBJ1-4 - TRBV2 CASSDRGAGSEKLFF TGTGCCAGCAGCGACCGGGGGGCGGGAAGTGAAAAACTGTTTTTT
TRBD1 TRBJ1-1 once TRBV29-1 CSVDPRTGGLTEAFF TGCAGCGTTGACCCGCGGACAGGGGGCTTAACTGAAGCTTTCTTT
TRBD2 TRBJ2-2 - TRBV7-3 CASSSGTSGRGELFF TGTGCCAGCAGCTCCGGGACTAGCGGGAGAGGGGAGCTGTTTTTT
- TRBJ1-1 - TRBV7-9 CASSFRVAEAFF TGTGCCAGCAGCTTCAGGGTGGCTGAAGCTTTCTTT
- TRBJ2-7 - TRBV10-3 CAINEGGGTLSEQYF TGTGCCATCAATGAGGGAGGAGGGACTCTCTCCGAGCAGTACTTC
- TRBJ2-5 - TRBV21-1 CASSKAQGLYTETQYF TGTGCCAGCAGCAAAGCACAGGGGCTTTATACAGAGACCCAGTACTTC
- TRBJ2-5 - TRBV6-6 CASSYYSQETQYF TGTGCCAGCAGTTATTACAGTCAAGAGACCCAGTACTTC
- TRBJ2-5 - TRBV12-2 CATRWGQETSGRQETQYF TGTGCAACCAGGTGGGGCCAGGAGACTAGCGGGAGACAAGAGACCCAGTACTTC
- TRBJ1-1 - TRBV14 CASSHFLAGENTEAFF TGTGCCAGCAGCCACTTCCTGGCAGGGGAGAACACTGAAGCTTTCTTT
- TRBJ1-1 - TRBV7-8 CASSRGRGETEAFF TGTGCCAGCAGCCGAGGACGGGGAGAGACTGAAGCTTTCTTT
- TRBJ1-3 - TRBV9 CASSVTGTSGNTIYF TGTGCCAGCAGCGTAACAGGGACCTCTGGAAACACCATATATTTT
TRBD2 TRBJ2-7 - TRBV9 CASSQSGVDYEQYF TGTGCCAGCAGCCAGAGCGGGGTAGACTACGAGCAGTACTTC
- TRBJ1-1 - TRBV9 CASSSTGWTEAFF TGTGCCAGCAGTTCCACAGGGTGGACTGAAGCTTTCTTT
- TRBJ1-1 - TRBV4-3 CASSLEGWNTEAFF TGCGCCAGCAGCTTAGAGGGTTGGAACACTGAAGCTTTCTTT
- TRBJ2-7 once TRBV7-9 CASSLGGSVGYEQYF TGTGCCAGCAGCTTAGGGGGCTCAGTCGGCTACGAGCAGTACTTC
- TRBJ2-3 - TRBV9 CASSVGQTSTDTQYF TGTGCCAGCAGCGTAGGGCAGACTAGCACAGATACGCAGTATTTT
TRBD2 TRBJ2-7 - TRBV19 CASSMTSGLSYEQYF TGTGCCAGTAGTATGACTAGCGGGCTCTCCTACGAGCAGTACTTC
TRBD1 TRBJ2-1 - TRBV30 CAWNRDRENNEQFF TGTGCCTGGAACCGGGACAGGGAAAACAATGAGCAGTTCTTC
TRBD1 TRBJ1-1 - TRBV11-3 CASSLNRGNTEAFF TGTGCCAGCAGCTTGAACAGGGGGAACACTGAAGCTTTCTTT
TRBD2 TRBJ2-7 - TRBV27 CASSWGLGRYEQYF TGTGCCAGCAGTTGGGGACTAGGCCGCTACGAGCAGTACTTC
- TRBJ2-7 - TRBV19 CASSIGVSGLYEQYF TGTGCCAGTAGTATAGGGGTTAGCGGACTTTACGAGCAGTACTTC
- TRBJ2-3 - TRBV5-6 CASSLLQTDTQYF TGTGCCAGCAGCCTCTTACAGACAGATACGCAGTATTTT
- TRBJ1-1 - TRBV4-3 CASSQYGGGTEAFF TGCGCCAGCAGCCAATATGGGGGGGGGACTGAAGCTTTCTTT
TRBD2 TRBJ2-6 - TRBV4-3 CASSQDLNSGTVPSGANVLTF TGCGCCAGCAGCCAAGATCTGAATAGCGGGACCGTTCCTAGTGGGGCCAACGTCCTGACTTTC
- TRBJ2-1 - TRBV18 CASSPVAGAGYNEQFF TGTGCCAGCTCACCTGTCGCCGGGGCGGGATACAATGAGCAGTTCTTC
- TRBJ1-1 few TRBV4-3 CASSQVLFLRNTEAFF TGCGCCAGCAGCCAAGTCTTGTTTCTTAGGAACACTGAAGCTTTCTTT
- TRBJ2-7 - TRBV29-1 CSVEGTGVEEQYF TGCAGCGTTGAGGGAACGGGAGTGGAAGAGCAGTACTTC
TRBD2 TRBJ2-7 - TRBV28 CATGLAVTYEQYF TGTGCCACCGGACTAGCGGTTACCTACGAGCAGTACTTC
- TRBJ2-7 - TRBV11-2 CASSSYPGLVYEQYF TGTGCCAGCAGCTCGTATCCGGGACTGGTCTACGAGCAGTACTTC
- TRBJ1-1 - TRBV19 CASTAGPYTEAFF TGTGCCAGTACCGCAGGCCCTTACACTGAAGCTTTCTTT
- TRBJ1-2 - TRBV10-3 CAISGDLPGHLYGYTF TGTGCCATCAGTGGGGATCTACCGGGACACCTCTATGGCTACACCTTC
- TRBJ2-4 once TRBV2 CASSEAGPAKNIQYF TGTGCCAGCAGTGAAGCGGGGCCAGCCAAAAACATTCAGTACTTC
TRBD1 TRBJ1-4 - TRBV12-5 CASGLAPLGQRATNEKLFF TGTGCTAGTGGTTTGGCACCCTTGGGACAGAGGGCAACTAATGAAAAACTGTTTTTT
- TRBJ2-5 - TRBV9 CASSGDVGQGEETQYF TGTGCCAGCAGCGGAGACGTGGGGCAGGGCGAGGAGACCCAGTACTTC
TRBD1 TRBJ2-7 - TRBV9 CASSSPGTGSYEQYF TGTGCCAGCAGCTCCCCCGGGACAGGTTCCTACGAGCAGTACTTC
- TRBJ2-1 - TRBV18 CASSPPDYEALNEQFF TGTGCCAGCTCACCACCGGACTACGAGGCCCTCAATGAGCAGTTCTTC
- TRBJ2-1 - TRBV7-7 CASSIDTSSYNEQFF TGTGCCAGCAGCATTGACACGAGCTCCTACAATGAGCAGTTCTTC
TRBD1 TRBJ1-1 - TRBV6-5 CASRRDRVTEAFF TGTGCCAGCAGAAGAGACAGGGTCACTGAAGCTTTCTTT
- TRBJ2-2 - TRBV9 CASSAGTGELFF TGTGCCAGCAGTGCAGGGACCGGGGAGCTGTTTTTT
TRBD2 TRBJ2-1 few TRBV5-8 CASSLSSGRAREQFF TGTGCCAGCAGCTTAAGTAGCGGGAGGGCCAGGGAGCAGTTCTTC
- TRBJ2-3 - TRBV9 CASSVEGVVADTQYF TGTGCCAGCAGCGTAGAAGGGGTCGTAGCAGATACGCAGTATTTT
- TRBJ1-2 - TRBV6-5 CASHTGYGYTF TGTGCCAGCCATACAGGGTATGGCTACACCTTC
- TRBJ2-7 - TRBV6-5 CASSYDLTAYEQYF TGTGCCAGCAGTTACGACTTGACAGCCTACGAGCAGTACTTC
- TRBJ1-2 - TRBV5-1 CASSLVSESYGYTF TGCGCCAGCAGCTTGGTCAGCGAGTCCTATGGCTACACCTTC
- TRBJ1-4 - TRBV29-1 CSVELGIGEKLFF TGCAGCGTTGAGCTCGGGATCGGGGAAAAACTGTTTTTT
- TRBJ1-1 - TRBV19 CASSLSTGTEAFF TGTGCCAGTAGTCTATCGACAGGCACTGAAGCTTTCTTT
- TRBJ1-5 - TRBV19 CASSTTGVSNQPQHF TGTGCCAGTAGTACGACCGGGGTGAGCAATCAGCCCCAGCATTTT
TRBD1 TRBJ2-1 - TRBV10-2 CASSGPDRDNEQFF TGCGCCAGCAGTGGCCCTGACAGGGACAATGAGCAGTTCTTC
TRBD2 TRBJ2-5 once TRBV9 CASSVPRVASGSQETQYF TGTGCCAGCAGCGTCCCCAGGGTGGCTAGCGGGAGTCAGGAGACCCAGTACTTC
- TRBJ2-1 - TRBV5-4 CASRPPGYEQFF TGTGCCAGCAGGCCGCCAGGGTATGAGCAGTTCTTC
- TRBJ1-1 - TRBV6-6 CASQTAMNTEAFF TGTGCCAGCCAGACAGCCATGAACACTGAAGCTTTCTTT
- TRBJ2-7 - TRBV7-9 CASSDSRYYEQYF TGTGCCAGCAGCGATAGCAGATACTACGAGCAGTACTTC